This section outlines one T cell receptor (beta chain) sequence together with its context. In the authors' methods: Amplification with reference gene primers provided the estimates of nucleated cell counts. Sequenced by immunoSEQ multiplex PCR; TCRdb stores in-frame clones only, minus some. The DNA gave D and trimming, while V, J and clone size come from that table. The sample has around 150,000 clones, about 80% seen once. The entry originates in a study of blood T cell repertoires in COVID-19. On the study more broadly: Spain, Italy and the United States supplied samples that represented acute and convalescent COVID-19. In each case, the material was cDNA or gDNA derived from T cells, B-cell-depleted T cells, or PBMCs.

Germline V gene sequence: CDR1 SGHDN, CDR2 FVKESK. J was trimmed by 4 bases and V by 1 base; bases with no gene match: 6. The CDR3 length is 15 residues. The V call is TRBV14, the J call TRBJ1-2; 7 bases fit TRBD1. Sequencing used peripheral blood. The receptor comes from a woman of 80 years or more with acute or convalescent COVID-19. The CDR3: CASSQADRESYGYTF. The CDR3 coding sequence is TGTGCCAGCAGCCAAGCCGACAGGGAGAGCTATGGCTACACCTTC.